These T cell receptor beta chains were read from a single sample in a study of shared clonotypes between healthy human individuals. Sequencing was performed with immunoSEQ multiplex PCR; in TCRdb, only in-frame clones are kept and a portion is missing. The table lists more than 1 million clones, about 84% of them singletons. Sequencing used memory CD4+ T cells from PBMCs. Source of these receptors: a man aged 18 to 29 in good health. Some clones in this sample may be carry-over from other donors' samples. The CDR3 runs from the conserved cysteine through the conserved F or W. The order of the fields is J gene, D gene, V gene, clone size, CDR3 DNA, CDR3 protein. The D gene is left open where the match is weak. Clone size is stated in some rows and not others, as once, few, many or a class when expanded.

j_gene: TRBJ2-1
d_gene: -
v_gene: TRBV11-2
abundance: -
CDR3nt: TGTGCCAGCAGCCCTTACGGTCCTAACAATGAGCAGTTCTTC
CDR3aa: CASSPYGPNNEQFF

j_gene: TRBJ2-3
d_gene: -
v_gene: TRBV25-1
abundance: once
CDR3nt: TGTGCCAGCAATTTACAATCCACAGATACGCAGTATTTT
CDR3aa: CASNLQSTDTQYF

j_gene: TRBJ1-2
d_gene: -
v_gene: TRBV7-2
abundance: -
CDR3nt: TGTGCCAGCAGCTTACAAGACAGGCGCGGCTACACCTTC
CDR3aa: CASSLQDRRGYTF

j_gene: TRBJ2-1
d_gene: -
v_gene: TRBV19
abundance: -
CDR3nt: TGTGCCAGCAAACGAAGAGAAATCTCCTACAATGAGCAGTTCTTC
CDR3aa: CASKRREISYNEQFF

j_gene: TRBJ2-2
d_gene: -
v_gene: TRBV28
abundance: few
CDR3nt: TGTGCCAGTAGAGGGGCGAGAAACACCGGGGAGCTGTTTTTT
CDR3aa: CASRGARNTGELFF

j_gene: TRBJ1-4
d_gene: TRBD1
v_gene: TRBV29-1
abundance: few
CDR3nt: TGCAGCGTTGGGCGGGACAGCCCAGCGGGAAAACTGTTTTTT
CDR3aa: CSVGRDSPAGKLFF

j_gene: TRBJ2-1
d_gene: TRBD2
v_gene: TRBV5-1
abundance: -
CDR3nt: TGCGCCAGCAGGTCTCCCGCCGCGACTAGCGGGAGCTACAATGAGCAGTTCTTC
CDR3aa: CASRSPAATSGSYNEQFF

j_gene: TRBJ2-7
d_gene: -
v_gene: TRBV7-2
abundance: -
CDR3nt: TGTGCCAGCAGCCCCCGGCAGGACTCCTACGAGCAGTACTTC
CDR3aa: CASSPRQDSYEQYF

j_gene: TRBJ2-7
d_gene: -
v_gene: TRBV6-1
abundance: -
CDR3nt: TGTGCCAGCAGTGCCCTCGGGACACGGGGGAACGAGCAGTACTTC
CDR3aa: CASSALGTRGNEQYF

j_gene: TRBJ1-1
d_gene: TRBD1
v_gene: TRBV6-5
abundance: -
CDR3nt: TGTGCCAGCAGTCGACAGGGTACTGAAGCTTTCTTT
CDR3aa: CASSRQGTEAFF

j_gene: TRBJ1-1
d_gene: -
v_gene: TRBV29-1
abundance: few
CDR3nt: TGCAGCGTTGAGCGGGCGTCCCTTGAAGCTTTCTTT
CDR3aa: CSVERASLEAFF

j_gene: TRBJ1-1
d_gene: -
v_gene: TRBV27
abundance: -
CDR3nt: TGTGCCAGCAGTCGGTGGGCTAATTTGAACACTGAAGCTTTCTTT
CDR3aa: CASSRWANLNTEAFF

j_gene: TRBJ1-1
d_gene: TRBD1
v_gene: TRBV11-3
abundance: -
CDR3nt: TGTGCCAGCAGCTTGCAGGGGGCTACTGAAGCTTTCTTT
CDR3aa: CASSLQGATEAFF

j_gene: TRBJ2-4
d_gene: TRBD2
v_gene: TRBV5-4
abundance: few
CDR3nt: TGTGCCAGCAGCCTCCTAGCGGGAGGTGGTAAAAACATTCAGTACTTC
CDR3aa: CASSLLAGGGKNIQYF

j_gene: TRBJ2-7
d_gene: -
v_gene: TRBV28
abundance: few
CDR3nt: TGTGCCAGCAGTTTCGCCAGGAACGAGCAGTACTTC
CDR3aa: CASSFARNEQYF

j_gene: TRBJ2-3
d_gene: -
v_gene: TRBV29-1
abundance: -
CDR3nt: TGCAGCGTTGTCCGCCGGGGCACAGATACGCAGTATTTT
CDR3aa: CSVVRRGTDTQYF

j_gene: TRBJ2-2
d_gene: -
v_gene: TRBV5-1
abundance: -
CDR3nt: TGCGCCAGCAGCACGGACAGGAGGGCCGGGGAGCTGTTTTTT
CDR3aa: CASSTDRRAGELFF

j_gene: TRBJ2-3
d_gene: -
v_gene: TRBV6-1
abundance: -
CDR3nt: TGTGCCAGCAGTGACCCGCCCCTTCCCCCCGATACGCAGTATTTT
CDR3aa: CASSDPPLPPDTQYF

j_gene: TRBJ2-5
d_gene: -
v_gene: TRBV5-6
abundance: -
CDR3nt: TGTGCCAGCAGCTTAGAAAAGACCCAGTACTTC
CDR3aa: CASSLEKTQYF

j_gene: TRBJ1-2
d_gene: -
v_gene: TRBV2
abundance: -
CDR3nt: TGTGCCAGCAGTGAATGGGGGGAGGGCTATGGCTACACCTTC
CDR3aa: CASSEWGEGYGYTF

j_gene: TRBJ1-2
d_gene: -
v_gene: TRBV6-5
abundance: -
CDR3nt: TGTGCCAGCAGTACTGGACCGGCCCGGTGCACCTTC
CDR3aa: CASSTGPARCTF

j_gene: TRBJ1-2
d_gene: -
v_gene: TRBV30
abundance: few
CDR3nt: TGTGCCTGGAGTGCCGAGGGGGAGAGGGGCTACACCTTC
CDR3aa: CAWSAEGERGYTF

j_gene: TRBJ2-7
d_gene: TRBD2
v_gene: TRBV2
abundance: -
CDR3nt: TGTGCCAGCCGGCGCACGCGGGAGTTGCACGAGCAGTACTTC
CDR3aa: CASRRTRELHEQYF

j_gene: TRBJ2-1
d_gene: TRBD1
v_gene: TRBV4-1
abundance: few
CDR3nt: TGCGCCAGCAGCCAGTGGACAGGGCTCGGCAATGAGCAGTTCTTC
CDR3aa: CASSQWTGLGNEQFF

j_gene: TRBJ2-7
d_gene: -
v_gene: TRBV11-3
abundance: -
CDR3nt: TGTGCCAGCAGCTCCGGACCGGGAGAGCAGTACTTC
CDR3aa: CASSSGPGEQYF

j_gene: TRBJ1-1
d_gene: -
v_gene: TRBV28
abundance: -
CDR3nt: TGTGCCAGCAGTTTTCGCAGGAGGAACACTGAAGCTTTCTTT
CDR3aa: CASSFRRRNTEAFF

j_gene: TRBJ2-1
d_gene: -
v_gene: TRBV19
abundance: once
CDR3nt: TGTGCCAGTAGTTTAGGGGGTTTCTCCTACAATGAGCAGTTCTTC
CDR3aa: CASSLGGFSYNEQFF

j_gene: TRBJ2-1
d_gene: -
v_gene: TRBV30
abundance: -
CDR3nt: TGTGCCTGGGGAGACCCCGAGAGGGAGTTCTTC
CDR3aa: CAWGDPEREFF

j_gene: TRBJ2-2
d_gene: TRBD1
v_gene: TRBV6-4
abundance: few
CDR3nt: TGTGCCAGCAAGGGACAGTCCACCGGGGAGCTGTTTTTT
CDR3aa: CASKGQSTGELFF

j_gene: TRBJ2-3
d_gene: -
v_gene: TRBV2
abundance: many
CDR3nt: TGTGCCAGCAGCGCAAGGGATGCCCGGTATACGCAGTATTTT
CDR3aa: CASSARDARYTQYF

j_gene: TRBJ2-7
d_gene: -
v_gene: TRBV30
abundance: -
CDR3nt: TGTGCCTCGCCGGGGCCGTCCATCTACGGGCAGTACTTC
CDR3aa: CASPGPSIYGQYF

j_gene: TRBJ2-3
d_gene: TRBD2
v_gene: TRBV18
abundance: -
CDR3nt: TGTGCCAGCTCACCCTATGGGGGGGAGACGCAGTATTTT
CDR3aa: CASSPYGGETQYF

j_gene: TRBJ2-1
d_gene: -
v_gene: TRBV10-2
abundance: once
CDR3nt: TGCGCCAGCAGTGAGAACGGACGGCAGTTCTTC
CDR3aa: CASSENGRQFF

j_gene: TRBJ2-3
d_gene: -
v_gene: TRBV30
abundance: -
CDR3nt: TGTGCCTGGGGCTCCATAGGGGCAGATACGCAGTATTTT
CDR3aa: CAWGSIGADTQYF

j_gene: TRBJ2-3
d_gene: -
v_gene: TRBV5-1
abundance: -
CDR3nt: TGCGCCAGCAGCCTACCGATGCTCAGCACAGATACGCAGTATTTT
CDR3aa: CASSLPMLSTDTQYF

j_gene: TRBJ2-2
d_gene: -
v_gene: TRBV9
abundance: -
CDR3nt: TGTGCCAGCAGCCCAGATTACACCGGGGAGCTGTTTTTT
CDR3aa: CASSPDYTGELFF

j_gene: TRBJ2-1
d_gene: -
v_gene: TRBV6-5
abundance: -
CDR3nt: TGTGCCAGCAGCTCCAGACTGGAGCAGTTCTTC
CDR3aa: CASSSRLEQFF